This section outlines one T cell receptor (beta chain) sequence together with its context. What antigen it recognizes has not been identified. Nothing much larger sits one base from this clone, and base qualities are not available. V is trimmed back by 4 bases and J by 11 bases, and the junction contains 13 bases that no gene match accounts for. Reading the germline V gene gives CDR1 SGHRS and CDR2 YFSETQ. From the cysteine up to the phenylalanine, the CDR3 has a length of 15 residues. Only the CDR3 part of the read is kept: 45 bases, read in frame from the first base. Receptors were amplified or captured by the immunoSEQ multiplex PCR assay. For the multiplex PCR, a mixture combining 60 forward primers for TCR Vbeta segments and 13 reverse primers for TCR Jbeta segments was used. The CDR3 region of rearranged TCR beta genes was amplified from genomic DNA by a multiplex PCR assay. On the Illumina HiSeq System, the amplified TCR beta libraries were sequenced as 87-base-pair reads. The authors' pipeline ran thus. Across the 670 or so repertoires, a later analysis counted roughly 84 million unique TCR beta chains, roughly 11 million of which were shared by at least two donors. To remove PCR and sequencing errors, raw reads were error-corrected and collapsed into unique sequences using a nearest-neighbor algorithm that merged closely related sequences. Alignment of CDR3 sequences to IMGT reference sequences was used to assign V, D and J gene segments. Each retained sequence needed at least a six-nucleotide match to both a V gene segment and a J gene segment. Rearrangements were classified as productive when the CDR3 lacked stop codons and remained in frame with V and J, and all other rearrangements were classified as non-productive. Following IMGT convention, CDR3 was defined as the stretch from the second conserved V-encoded cysteine up to the conserved J-encoded phenylalanine. In an earlier analysis of 587 of the donors, sequences lacking an unambiguous match to a single V gene segment were excluded. An earlier analysis of almost 600 of the donors classified V segments as functional when productive rearrangements were above 56.7% and as segregating when the standard deviation between donors was above 5%. A statistical classification framework was developed to diagnose cytomegalovirus status using the catalog of TCR beta chain sequences. In a later analysis, V and J genes were assigned by comparing TCR nucleotide sequences against IMGT/GENE-DB human TR gene sequences. The TCRdist pipeline was used in a later analysis to assign CDR3 sequences and most-parsimonious VDJ recombination scenarios. In a later analysis, each TCR beta chain was defined by its CDR3 amino acid sequence together with its V-gene family, and reads without a unique V-gene family were excluded. As a way to deal with suspected cross-contamination and a sequencing artifact, a later analysis dropped roughly 600 nucleotide sequences that were highly shared and had low generation probability. For each public chain, a later analysis derived a clonal expansion index from normalized ranks of inferred template counts within each repertoire. Generation probabilities in a later analysis came from a VDJ recombination model fitted to out-of-frame rearrangements, and those results were checked against IGoR. In a later analysis, hypergeometric tests were used to score TCR-TCR, TCR-HLA and TCR-CMV co-occurrence, with a repertoire-size bias correction applied to TCR pairs. In a later analysis, false discovery rates were estimated by permuting HLA or CMV assignments 20 times. A later analysis grouped co-occurring TCRs with DBSCAN, adding TCRdist sequence similarity when clustering within HLA-allele-positive subsets. Co-occurrence clustering excluded repertoires with fewer than 30,000 or more than 120,000 public chains, plus five with anomalous nucleotide sharing. Entries here come from immuneACCESS through TCRdb and include only in-frame sequences with V and J called. Some clones fail to appear in such tables; in the studies checked, an unresolved V gene covers under half of the shortfall, and the cause of the remainder is unknown. D and trimming come from the DNA, and the V and J calls and clone size come from that table. The sample data list roughly 220,000 clones, and 65% to 85% of these were observed just once. Of the sample, 1.7% is held by the ten largest clones.

This sample stems from a study of cytomegalovirus exposure and HLA in healthy donors (dated by TCRdb to the late 2010s). In the study overall: An earlier analysis of 587 of the donors reported approximately 280 Gb of sequence data and some 110 million unique TCR beta sequences obtained from some 200 million T cells. Five DR-DQ haplotypes were handled as single units for association and clustering, since linkage in the cohort was strong. Typing coverage varied by locus: 629-630 donors for A, B, C, DRB1 and DQB1; some 520 for DQA1; about 600 for DPA1; 400 to 480 for DPB1. Every repertoire in the discovery cohort had been generated on one and the same sequencing platform. Alongside the repertoire data, information on donor age, sex, ethnicity and CMV serostatus was compiled. Besides the first cohort of roughly 640 subjects, a separate validation cohort made up of over 100 different subjects was used. An early release that covered about 600 HLA-typed donors contained approximately 290 gigabases of sequencing data and 85 million to 100 million unique TCR sequences. Of the 398 genotyped donors, approximately 80% fell in the genetic ancestry cluster associated with self-reported Caucasian donors. The study aimed to test whether signatures of past pathogen exposure could be identified by cataloging public T cell receptors. Both class I and class II loci were covered by HLA typing, at four-digit resolution. Using immunosequencing, the study profiled T cell repertoires from some 670 subjects and related those repertoires to cytomegalovirus serostatus. To decide whether each TCR beta V gene segment behaved as functional or pseudogenic, an earlier analysis of some 540 of the donors relied on high-throughput TCR beta sequencing. To predict cytomegalovirus infection status, the study combined high-throughput TCR immunosequencing, statistical association of individual TCRs with disease status, and machine learning. Genome-wide SNP genotypes for about three fifths of the 666 donors were used in a later genetic analysis, which treated that subset as a discovery cohort. A later analysis re-examined previously published TCR beta repertoires from more than 550 donors and added high-resolution HLA genotyping to investigate patterns of TCR occurrence. Across 300 to 500 genotyped donors of the cohort, an average of 235,054 unique TCR beta nucleotide sequences per donor were sequenced, and about a sixth of those sequences were non-productive. The later analysis used no new phenotypic data to find candidate immune exposures, relying instead on TCR beta sequences and their occurrence across donors. Broad study findings and their caveats: Across donors, most TCR sequences were observed very rarely, whereas some public TCRs were present in many individuals. A cluster of highly shared sequence variants was judged likely to be a technical artifact of the sequencing pipeline. Correlated functional status among segregating V segments might reflect linkage disequilibrium, but an unknown experimental factor could not be ruled out. Strong co-occurrence of HLA alleles, especially DR and DQ, made assigning TCR associations to individual alleles difficult. Only TCR beta chains were sequenced in this cohort, and the absence of alpha or paired-chain data limited detectable features. A few of the identified cytomegalovirus-associated TCR beta chains were confirmed in vitro to be specific for cytomegalovirus antigens. Because some donors lacked HLA typing at each locus, the association tests relied only on the typed subset. In the study, 164 TCR beta chains were listed as associated with cytomegalovirus. Compared with equally common non-associated chains, HLA-associated TCR beta chains in a later analysis were more clonally expanded and had lower generation probabilities. A further reported finding was that TCR beta sequences accurately predicted the HLA-A and HLA-B alleles for most subjects in the first cohort. Several of the top co-occurrence clusters appeared to be linked to parvovirus B19, influenza, CMV and Epstein-Barr virus, according to a later analysis. About 17 rarely observed V segments, including chromosome 9 orphons, were excluded from the earlier analysis of just under 600 of the donors because counts were too low. The classifier was reported to diagnose cytomegalovirus status with high specificity and sensitivity in both the original and validation cohorts. According to a later analysis, TCR association rates differed among HLA loci, with DRB1 alleles showing the most associated TCRs and HLA-C alleles showing the fewest. Compared with the roughly 720-donor mean, donors in an Asian-associated ancestry cluster had fewer N-insertions in productive TCRs, according to a later genetic analysis. An earlier analysis of 450 to 750 of the donors showed that most TCR beta V segments appeared in productive rearrangements either about 87% or about 30% of the time, which broadly matched IMGT annotations. CMV serostatus was the only immune exposure information available for the cohort. V-gene and J-gene trimming of TCR beta chains was associated with a missense DCLRE1C variant in a later genetic analysis, and the association was replicated in an independent cohort. Specific HLA alleles were associated with some 15,000 TCR beta sequences at a false discovery rate of 0.05 in a later analysis. A later analysis found that most CMV-associated TCR beta chains appeared HLA-restricted, with HLA associations seemingly driven largely by CMV exposure. Presence/absence analyses assumed roughly uniform sequencing depth across donors, an assumption that may not hold. The authors suggested that the approach could potentially be extended to other disease states and immunological phenotypes. Because the 87-base-pair reads could not distinguish some IMGT-functional V segments, including TRBV6-2 and TRBV6-3, those segments were excluded.

The cohort consisted of hundreds of healthy bone marrow donors. At the time of sampling, every cohort member was nominally healthy, though immune exposures that went unrecorded were likely present. The donor tested CMV seronegative and was one of the 352 seronegative cohort members. Each donor provided a peripheral blood sample, and peripheral blood mononuclear cells were used for TCR beta sequencing. The Qiagen DNeasy Blood Extraction Kit was used to extract genomic DNA from the blood cell samples. The sequenced sample was PBMCs. The sequence came from a man aged 45-65 years in good health and CMV-seronegative. This sequence uses TRBV5-1 and TRBJ2-3; the central 10 bases match TRBD2. The CDR3 protein: CASSRTGTSEERQYF. The sequenced DNA: TGCGCCAGCAGCCGTACCGGGACTAGCGAAGAGAGGCAGTATTTT.